These 10 T cell receptor beta chains came from one sample sequenced in a study of blood T cell repertoires in COVID-19. The assay was immunoSEQ multiplex PCR, and TCRdb's table has in-frame clones only and misses some. Found here are 200,000 to 300,000 clones, 80% to 90% of them singletons; the top ten hold over 1.2%. The sequencing sample was made of peripheral blood. The receptors were gathered from a woman between 40 and 50 years old who had recovered from COVID-19.

This chain links TRBV18 with TRBJ2-7; D is uncertain. From germline, CDR1 is KGHSH and CDR2 LQKENI. The V end lost 4 bases, the J end lost 0 bases, and 10 bases lay between the germline ends. CDR3 size: 14 residues. The CDR3 reads CASSLSGSSYEQYF. CDR3 nucleotide sequence: TGTGCCAGCTCACTATCCGGGTCCTCCTACGAGCAGTACTTC.

V gene TRBV5-1 combines with J gene TRBJ2-1, with 10 positions matching TRBD2. CDR1 is SGHRS and CDR2 is YFSETQ in the germline V gene. Unmatched junction bases numbered 7, after V lost 7 bases and J lost 0 bases. This CDR3 is 16 amino acids long. The CDR3 DNA sequence: TGCGCCAGCCGCCTAACTAGCGGGGCCTCCTACAATGAGCAGTTCTTC. Translation gives CASRLTSGASYNEQFF.

This chain links TRBV9 with TRBJ2-3; possible D gene TRBD2, 5 bases. The CDR3 spans 14 residues. Trimming stripped 3 bases from V and 1 base from J, with 9 bases between. CDR1 SGDLS and CDR2 YYNGEE come from the germline V gene. The chain's CDR3 is CASSARTGTDTQYF. As DNA, the CDR3 is TGTGCCAGCAGCGCGAGGACTGGCACAGATACGCAGTATTTT.

J is TRBJ2-5 and V is TRBV9, with 13 nucleotides matching TRBD2. Trimming at V came to 5 bases and at J to 3 bases, leaving 4 bases not matched to a gene. Germline assignment: CDR1 SGDLS and CDR2 YYNGEE. The CDR3 consists of 15 residues. CDR3 bases: TGTGCCAGCAGTGGAGGACTAGCGGGGGAAGAGACCCAGTACTTC. Protein sequence: CASSGGLAGEETQYF. Based on the CDR3 plus reference TRBV9 and TRBJ2-5, the full variable domain is DSGVTQTPKHLITATGQRVTLRCSPRSGDLSVYWYQQSLDQGLQFLIQYYNGEERAKGNILERFSAQQFPDLHSELNLSSLELGDSALYFCASSGGLAGEETQYFGPGTRLLVL.

The rearrangement joins TRBV10-3 to TRBJ2-2; tentative D call: TRBD1 (6 bases). The CDR3 covers 14 residues. Trimming removed 3 bases from V and 6 bases from J, with 11 bases in between. CDR1 ENHRY and CDR2 SYGVKD come from the germline V gene. The CDR3 bases are TGTGCCATCAGTGAACTACAGGGATCCGGGGAGCTGTTTTTT. Its translation is CAISELQGSGELFF.

DNA of the CDR3: TGTGCCAGCAGTCTCTTTAGCGGGGGGGCCGGGGAGCTGTTTTTT. Translated, it gives CASSLFSGGAGELFF. The J gene is TRBJ2-2, the V gene TRBV6-5; TRBD2 matches 11 bases. This CDR3 region has 15 residues. With 5 bases clipped from V and 6 bases from J, the junction kept 5 bases outside the gene matches. Germline V gives CDR1 MNHEY, CDR2 SVGAGI.

This sequence joins TRBV4-2 and TRBJ2-4; 12 bases fit TRBD2. The trim removed 4 bases at V and 0 bases at J, leaving 13 bases unmatched. Germline values: CDR1 LGHNA, CDR2 YNFKEQ. The CDR3 is made up of 20 amino acids. As DNA, the CDR3 is TGTGCCAGCAGCCCCCAATCCCGTCTAGCGGGGGGGCTAGCCAAAAACATTCAGTACTTC. Protein: CASSPQSRLAGGLAKNIQYF.

The count of this clone is one. The chain carries TRBV6-5 and TRBJ1-1; no definite D call. The CDR3 has 14 residues. Per the germline V gene, CDR1 is MNHEY and CDR2 is SVGAGI. V was shortened by 4 bases and J by 6 bases, with 15 bases between the two germline ends. CDR3 DNA: TGTGCCAGCAGTTCCCCGGATGCGAGGGCTGAAGCTTTCTTT. Translated: CASSSPDARAEAFF.

The J gene is TRBJ2-3, the V gene TRBV2; 8 positions match TRBD2. The CDR3 length is 15 residues. Germline trimming cut 9 bases from V and 6 bases from J; bases unmatched to any gene: 14. Germline values: CDR1 SNHLY, CDR2 FYNNEI. In DNA, the CDR3 is TGTGCCAGTATTCTCGGCGGGGGGCCTCACGATACGCAGTATTTT. The encoded protein is CASILGGGPHDTQYF.

V usage is TRBV5-5 and J usage is TRBJ1-1; D not resolved. V was trimmed by 3 bases and J by 6 bases, leaving 12 bases between them. Germline V gives CDR1 SGHKS, CDR2 YYEKEE (reference sequence). This CDR3 is 13 amino acids long. Here the CDR3 reads CASSSNNIPEAFF. In DNA form, the CDR3 reads TGTGCCAGCAGCTCGAACAACATCCCTGAAGCTTTCTTT.